These T cell receptor beta chains were read from a single sample in a study of molecular identifiers for immune sequencing clone quantification. TCRdb re-analysed the PCR reads in MiXCR, keeping a single row per CDR3 protein. The sample lists tens of thousands of distinct CDR3 sequences; 20% to 25% were seen once. The source material was naive CD8+ T cells from blood, with Jurkat cell RNA spiked in. The receptor set was obtained from a human donor in good health. Some libraries in this study had Jurkat cell RNA spiked in. Each CDR3 is given with its conserved first and last residue. D genes are given only for firm matches. Expanded clones are given a class, and other clones once, few, many or no size at all.

CDR3nt: TGTGCCAGCAGCTTACTCGCGGGACCAGATACGCAGTATTTT
CDR3aa: CASSLLAGPDTQYF
j_gene: TRBJ2-3
abundance: many
d_gene: -
v_gene: TRBV7-9

CDR3nt: TGTGCCAGCAGCTTAGCGGGACAGGGTTACATCGAGCAGTACTTC
CDR3aa: CASSLAGQGYIEQYF
j_gene: TRBJ2-7
abundance: many
d_gene: TRBD1
v_gene: TRBV7-9

CDR3nt: TGCGCCAGCAGCCAAGGAGGGCAGGGGTTTGCCTACACCTTC
CDR3aa: CASSQGGQGFAYTF
j_gene: TRBJ1-2
abundance: -
d_gene: -
v_gene: TRBV4-1

CDR3nt: TGTGCCAGCAGCCAGTACCTAGCGGGATCTAGCACAGATACGCAGTATTTT
CDR3aa: CASSQYLAGSSTDTQYF
j_gene: TRBJ2-3
abundance: many
d_gene: TRBD2
v_gene: TRBV12-3/TRBV12-4

CDR3nt: TGCAGTGCTAGAGGGGGGCGGAAAAACATTCAGTACTTC
CDR3aa: CSARGGRKNIQYF
j_gene: TRBJ2-4
abundance: many
d_gene: -
v_gene: TRBV20-1

CDR3nt: TGTGCCAGTAGTATTGCTGGGACCGGGGAGCTGTTTTTT
CDR3aa: CASSIAGTGELFF
j_gene: TRBJ2-2
abundance: many
d_gene: -
v_gene: TRBV19

CDR3nt: TGTGCCAGCAGCACGGGACTAGCGGGGGTCACAGATACGCAGTATTTT
CDR3aa: CASSTGLAGVTDTQYF
j_gene: TRBJ2-3
abundance: many
d_gene: TRBD2
v_gene: TRBV11-2

CDR3nt: TGTGCCAGGAAGCCTCTAGACAACGAGCAGTACTTC
CDR3aa: CARKPLDNEQYF
j_gene: TRBJ2-7
abundance: -
d_gene: -
v_gene: TRBV2

CDR3nt: TGTGCCAGCAGTCCTCTAGCGGGGGGGTTCACAGATACGCAGTATTTT
CDR3aa: CASSPLAGGFTDTQYF
j_gene: TRBJ2-3
abundance: -
d_gene: TRBD2
v_gene: TRBV6-5

CDR3nt: TGCGCCAGCAGCCAAGACCCAGGGGACACCATATATTTT
CDR3aa: CASSQDPGDTIYF
j_gene: TRBJ1-3
abundance: many
d_gene: -
v_gene: TRBV4-1

CDR3nt: TGTGCCAGCAGCTTAGCGGAGGCTGGTGCGGGGACCCAGTACTTC
CDR3aa: CASSLAEAGAGTQYF
j_gene: TRBJ2-5
abundance: many
d_gene: -
v_gene: TRBV7-6

CDR3nt: TGTGCCAGCAGCTCCAATCAGGGAGGGGAGAAGGTCTACAATGAGCAGTTCTTC
CDR3aa: CASSSNQGGEKVYNEQFF
j_gene: TRBJ2-1
abundance: -
d_gene: TRBD2
v_gene: TRBV7-9

CDR3nt: TGTGCCAGCAGCTGGGCCAGTTTATACGAGCAGTACTTC
CDR3aa: CASSWASLYEQYF
j_gene: TRBJ2-7
abundance: many
d_gene: -
v_gene: TRBV7-9

CDR3nt: TGTGCCAGCAGCTCCGACACTTATGAGCAGTCCTTC
CDR3aa: CASSSDTYEQSF
j_gene: TRBJ2-1
abundance: -
d_gene: -
v_gene: TRBV5-3